What follows are 21 T cell receptor beta chains derived from one specimen sequenced in a study of T cell changes during pregnancy in multiple sclerosis. Only in-frame clones appear in the TCRdb table, and some are missing; sequencing was by immunoSEQ multiplex PCR. The sample yields fewer than 50,000 clones, 94% seen once. The source was CD8+ T cells from peripheral blood mononuclear cells, collected in the third trimester of pregnancy. Receptor source: a female donor with multiple sclerosis, enrolled in a pregnancy study.

J is TRBJ2-5 and V is TRBV5-6, with D perhaps TRBD1 (5 bases). This CDR3 contains 15 residues. Germline-derived CDR1 and CDR2 are SGHDT and YYEEEE. Trimming pared 0 bases from V and 3 bases from J, leaving 12 bases between. As DNA, the CDR3 is TGTGCCAGCAGCTTGGAGGGGCAGGGTAAAGAGACCCAGTACTTC. Its translation is CASSLEGQGKETQYF. Combining the CDR3 with reference TRBV5-6 and TRBJ2-5 gives the whole variable domain DAGVTQSPTHLIKTRGQQVTLRCSPKSGHDTVSWYQQALGQGPQFIFQYYEEEERQRGNFPDRFSGHQFPNYSSELNVNALLLGDSALYLCASSLEGQGKETQYFGPGTRLLVL.

V and J are TRBV27 and TRBJ2-3; weak D call: TRBD1 (5 bases). Looked up from germline, CDR1 is MNHEY and CDR2 is SMNVEV (reference sequence). CDR3 length equals 12 residues. The germline V and J ends were trimmed by 5 bases and 5 bases, with 8 bases remaining between them. In DNA, the CDR3 is TGTGCCAGCAGTCAGGGTGGAGATACGCAGTATTTT. The encoded protein is CASSQGGDTQYF.

This rearrangement joins TRBV7-3 to TRBJ2-2; 10 bases line up with TRBD2. The CDR3 totals 17 residues. Germline CDR1 and CDR2: SGHTA and FQGTGA. The V gene end was trimmed by 1 base and the J gene end by 6 bases; junction bases not matched to a gene: 8. The CDR3 here is CASSLKASGSRAGELFF. CDR3 DNA: TGTGCCAGCAGCTTAAAGGCTAGCGGGAGTCGGGCCGGGGAGCTGTTTTTT. The full variable domain, in which reference TRBV7-3 and TRBJ2-2 provide the parts outside the CDR3, is GAGVSQTPSNKVTEKGKYVELRCDPISGHTALYWYRQSLGQGPEFLIYFQGTGAADDSGLPNDRFFAVRPEGSVSTLKIQRTERGDSAVYLCASSLKASGSRAGELFFGEGSRLTVL.

V usage is TRBV4-1 and J usage is TRBJ2-7; 7 nucleotides match TRBD1. This CDR3 is built from 16 residues. Trimming at V came to 1 base and at J to 3 bases, leaving 9 bases not matched to a gene. Germline V gene data show CDR1 as MGHRA and CDR2 as YSYEKL. CDR3 amino acids: CASSQGTGADVYEQYF. The CDR3 region has the DNA TGCGCCAGCAGCCAAGGTACAGGGGCGGATGTCTACGAGCAGTACTTC.

The CDR3 coding sequence is TGTGCCAGCAGTGAAGCGGGGACAGGGATTAACACCGGGGAGCTGTTTTTT. This gives the protein CASSEAGTGINTGELFF. The rearrangement links TRBV2 to TRBJ2-2; 9 bases fit TRBD1. The length of the CDR3 is 17 residues. The J segment lost 2 bases and the V segment lost 0 bases, leaving 4 bases of the junction unmatched. Germline lookup yields CDR1 SNHLY and CDR2 FYNNEI. Variable domain in full (rest from reference TRBV2 and TRBJ2-2): EPEVTQTPSHQVTQMGQEVILRCVPISNHLYFYWYRQILGQKVEFLVSFYNNEISEKSEIFDDQFSVERPDGSNFTLKIRSTKLEDSAMYFCASSEAGTGINTGELFFGEGSRLTVL.

The rearrangement links TRBV27 to TRBJ2-1, with TRBD2 identical over 8 bases. CDR3 length equals 15 residues. V gave up 6 bases and J gave up 0 bases; unmatched junction bases: 4. Germline V gives CDR1 MNHEY, CDR2 SMNVEV (reference sequence). Here the CDR3 reads CASRTGTSSYNEQFF. The CDR3 DNA follows: TGTGCCAGCAGGACCGGGACTAGCTCCTACAATGAGCAGTTCTTC.

This clone was counted once. This chain's CDR3 is CASSLKRTLRVTEAFF. DNA of the CDR3: TGTGCCAGCAGCTTAAAAAGGACTTTAAGGGTCACTGAAGCTTTCTTT. The chain carries TRBV7-8 and TRBJ1-1; D unclear. Germline CDR1 reads SGHVS; CDR2 reads FQNEAQ. The V and J ends lost 2 bases and 4 bases respectively, with 17 bases between them. CDR3 length: 16 residues.

The chain couples TRBV7-9 to TRBJ2-5; 7 nucleotides match TRBD2. Germline assignment: CDR1 SEHNR and CDR2 FQNEAQ (reference sequence). This CDR3 is 13 amino acids long. V was pared by 11 bases and J by 2 bases, with 8 bases of the junction left unmatched. This CDR3 reads CAGGDGVQETQYF. CDR3 in DNA: TGTGCCGGGGGGGACGGGGTACAAGAGACCCAGTACTTC.

By share, this clone ranks as medium-sized. This chain joins TRBV5-4 and TRBJ1-2, with 7 bases matching TRBD1. The V gene's germline CDR1 is SGHNT and CDR2 YYREEE (reference sequence). The CDR3 runs to 16 residues. V trimming: 4 bases; J trimming: 3 bases; junction bases outside the gene matches: 12. The CDR3 nucleotides read TGTGCCAGCAGCCCAGCAACCGGACAGGCCTACTATGGCTACACCTTC. This sequence encodes CASSPATGQAYYGYTF.

For the CDR3, the DNA is TGTGCCAGCAGTGATTCCACCTACGAGCAGTACTTC. It encodes CASSDSTYEQYF. The chain links TRBV25-1 to TRBJ2-7; D unresolved. CDR3 length: 12 amino acids. Germline V gene data show CDR1 as MGHDK and CDR2 as SYGVNS. The V end was cut by 3 bases, the J end by 2 bases, with 5 bases between.

This clone was seen only once. CDR3 loop: CASSRDQNTEAFF. For the CDR3, the DNA is TGTGCCAGCAGCCGCGATCAGAACACTGAAGCTTTCTTT. The chain uses TRBV7-9 and TRBJ1-1; D is undetermined. This CDR3 has 13 residues. Trimming left V 5 bases short and J 1 base short, with 8 bases between. The germline V gene has CDR1 SEHNR and CDR2 FQNEAQ (reference sequence).

DNA of the CDR3: TGTGCCAGCAGCTTAGCGCTGGACAGGGAAGAGACCCAGTACTTC. Translating it yields CASSLALDREETQYF. V usage is TRBV7-8 and J usage is TRBJ2-5, with TRBD1 matching 8 bases. V trimming: 0 bases; J trimming: 3 bases; junction bases outside the gene matches: 3. From germline, CDR1 is SGHVS and CDR2 FQNEAQ. The CDR3 sequence is 15 residues long.

The gene calls are TRBV5-1 and TRBJ2-1; 8 bases match TRBD2. V shed 1 base and J 8 bases; nucleotides not matched to a gene: 17. Germline V gene lookup returns CDR1 SGHRS and CDR2 YFSETQ. This CDR3 is 18 amino acids long. The CDR3 spells CASSLRGAGGTPQDEQFF. For the CDR3, the DNA is TGCGCCAGCAGCTTGCGGGGGGCGGGAGGCACCCCACAAGATGAGCAGTTCTTC.

The chain recombines TRBV7-8 with TRBJ2-5; 12 bases are shared with TRBD1. V shed 1 base and J 3 bases; nucleotides not matched to a gene: 6. Per the germline V gene, CDR1 is SGHVS and CDR2 is FQNEAQ. The CDR3 consists of 17 residues. CDR3 DNA sequence: TGTGCCAGCAGCTTAGGGAGGGACAGGGGGCGGAAAGAGACCCAGTACTTC. The encoded protein is CASSLGRDRGRKETQYF. The variable domain in full, completed from reference TRBV7-8 and TRBJ2-5, reads GAGVSQSPRYKVAKRGQDVALRCDPISGHVSLFWYQQALGQGPEFLTYFQNEAQLDKSGLPSDRFFAERPEGSVSTLKIQRTQQEDSAVYLCASSLGRDRGRKETQYFGPGTRLLVL.

The chain has TRBV28 and TRBJ1-1; the D gene is possibly TRBD1 (5 bases). The germline V gene encodes CDR1 MDHEN and CDR2 SYDVKM. The CDR3 covers 15 residues. V lost 4 bases and J lost 1, with 13 bases in between. CDR3 amino acids: CASSSSPTGNTEAFF. The CDR3 coding sequence is TGTGCCAGCAGTTCTTCACCTACAGGGAACACTGAAGCTTTCTTT.

This clone was detected once. This rearrangement joins TRBV5-1 to TRBJ2-7; 9 bases are shared with TRBD2. CDR1 SGHRS and CDR2 YFSETQ come from the germline V gene. The CDR3 is made up of 15 amino acids. J lost 2 bases, V lost 4 bases, and 7 bases had no gene match. DNA for the CDR3: TGCGCCAGCAGCCCCCTAGCGGGGAGAGCCTACGAGCAGTACTTC. Its protein is CASSPLAGRAYEQYF.

This sequence joins TRBV7-8 and TRBJ2-7, with D perhaps TRBD1 (6 bases). V shed 5 bases and J shed 0 bases, with 23 bases lying between them. From germline, CDR1 is SGHVS and CDR2 FQNEAQ. The CDR3 has 18 residues. The DNA for the CDR3 is TGTGCCAGCAGCCGACCGGGACATATATCACCAGGCTCCTACGAGCAGTACTTC. It is translated as CASSRPGHISPGSYEQYF.

The genes are TRBV13 and TRBJ2-7, with 11 bases fitting TRBD2. The germline gives CDR1 PRHDT, CDR2 FYEKMQ (reference sequence). The CDR3 consists of 13 residues. Trimming removed 4 bases from V and 6 bases from J; junction bases left unmatched: 2. Written as DNA, the CDR3 is TGTGCCAGCAGCTACGGGACTAGCGGCGAGCAGTACTTC. Translated: CASSYGTSGEQYF.

The chain combines TRBV9 with TRBJ1-5, with 10 bases lining up with TRBD1. J was trimmed by 4 bases and V by 4 bases; bases with no gene match: 5. Germline V gene lookup returns CDR1 SGDLS and CDR2 YYNGEE. The CDR3 consists of 15 residues. Here the CDR3 DNA reads TGTGCCAGCAGCTTAGGACAGGGGGTAAATCAGCCCCAGCATTTT. Its translation is CASSLGQGVNQPQHF.

V is TRBV7-9 and J is TRBJ2-7; 11 nucleotides align to TRBD2. The length of the CDR3 is 14 residues. Trimming at V came to 5 bases and at J to 4 bases, leaving 4 bases not matched to a gene. Germline CDR1 is SEHNR and CDR2 is FQNEAQ (reference sequence). CDR3 loop: CASSGGTSGYEQYF. The CDR3, as DNA: TGTGCCAGCAGCGGCGGGACTAGCGGATACGAGCAGTACTTC.

The chain is built from TRBV27 and TRBJ2-1, with 10 bases that match TRBD1. This CDR3 region has 15 residues. J was trimmed by 2 bases and V by 6 bases; bases with no gene match: 4. The germline V gene encodes CDR1 MNHEY and CDR2 SMNVEV (reference sequence). The CDR3 loop reads CASRGGQGTYNEQFF. The CDR3 region has the DNA TGTGCCAGCAGGGGGGGACAGGGGACCTACAATGAGCAGTTCTTC.